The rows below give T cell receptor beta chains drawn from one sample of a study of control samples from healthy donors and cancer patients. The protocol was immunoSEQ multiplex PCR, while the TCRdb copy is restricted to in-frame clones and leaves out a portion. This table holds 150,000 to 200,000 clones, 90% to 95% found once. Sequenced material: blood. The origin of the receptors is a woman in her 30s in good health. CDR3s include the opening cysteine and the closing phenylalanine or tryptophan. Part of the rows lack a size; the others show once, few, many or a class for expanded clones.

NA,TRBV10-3,CAISEQGVNEQFF
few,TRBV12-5,CASGPGQGIQYF
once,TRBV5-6,CASSWDRGRANYGYTF
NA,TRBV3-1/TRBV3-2,CASSQDGTGRSETQYF
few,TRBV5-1,CASSLGTPTNEKLFF
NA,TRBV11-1,CASTSDRDTEAFF
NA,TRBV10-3,CAIRTVNTEAFF
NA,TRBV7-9,CASSLEQGGTEAFF
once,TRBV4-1,CASSHLAGSYNEQFF
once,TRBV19,CASSIQGYNSPLHF
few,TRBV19,CASSRGYEQYF
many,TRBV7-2,CASSFRTAYEQYF
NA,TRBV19,CASSITGIGVYTF
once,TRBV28,CASSLLQDYGYTF
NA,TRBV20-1,CSAPDSYEQYF
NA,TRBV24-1,CATSDFPTGYQETQYF
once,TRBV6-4,CASSDSDRNEQFF
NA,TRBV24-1,CATSEPGTGYNEQFF
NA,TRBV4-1,CASSTPSGGSYNEQFF
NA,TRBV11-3,CASSSLELAASYNEQFF
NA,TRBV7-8,CASSLVGTDYGYTF
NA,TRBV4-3,CASSETQGEAYEQYF
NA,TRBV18,CASSPGETQYF
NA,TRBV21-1,CASSKLNGRSGANVLTF
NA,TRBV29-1,CSVGGTGPSFYGYTF
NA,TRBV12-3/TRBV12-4,CASTGPRNYGYTF
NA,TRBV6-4,CASSDGAGGPDTQYF
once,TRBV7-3,CASSPDRNQPQHF
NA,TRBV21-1,CASSKDAGPGELFF
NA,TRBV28,CASSPIRRSNSPLHF
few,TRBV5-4,CASRLTGGSYEQYF
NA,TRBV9,CASSEGAAYNSPLHF
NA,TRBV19,CASSKDRGRDNEKLFF
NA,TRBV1,CTSSQEAGGRNEQFF
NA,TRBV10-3,CAIPWTGGGYTF
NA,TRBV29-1,CSVEGGANEQFF
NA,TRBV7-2,CASSLGPGPTNEKLFF
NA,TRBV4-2,CASSQDGQGAAEAFF
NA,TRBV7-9,CASSLSTEAFF
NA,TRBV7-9,CASSLSQGGEKLFF
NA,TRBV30,CAWTGGNTEAFF
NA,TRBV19,CASSTRTGRETEAFF
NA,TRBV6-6,CASSYSSGGPQHF
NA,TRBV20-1,CSPQGSYEQYF
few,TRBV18,CASSPSGSYEQYF
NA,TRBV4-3,CASSRDRDSRYEQYF
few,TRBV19,CASNRAGTGELFF
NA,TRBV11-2,CASRPDYTDTQYF
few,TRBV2,CASKKDRGHNQPQHF
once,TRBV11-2,CASSLGAGNSYNEQFF
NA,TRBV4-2,CASSQEGKETQYF
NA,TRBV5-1,CASSPNPSGSSYEQYF
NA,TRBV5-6,CASSWWTGNEKLFF
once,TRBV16,CASSQFGGTEAFF